This is a list of T cell receptor beta chains from one sample in a study of beta chain features in type 1 diabetes. Produced via immunoSEQ multiplex PCR; TCRdb's table is partial and in-frame only. The table records 970,000 or so clones, 15% to 20% of them present only once. Sequenced input: naive CD4+ T cells from blood. Receptors originate from a woman aged 18 to 35 in good health. CDR3s include the opening cysteine and the closing phenylalanine or tryptophan. Each record gives: D gene, V gene, clone size, J gene, CDR3 DNA, CDR3 protein. A D gene is named only where the DNA matches it firmly. Clone size is shown for a subset of rows, as once, few, many or a class of expanded clone.

>.|TRBV19|.|TRBJ1-2
TGTGCCAGTAGTGCCTCCGGCTACACCTTC
CASSASGYTF
>.|TRBV4-2|.|TRBJ1-2
TGTGCCAGCAGCCAAGACCCCCCCACTACAGGGCCCAGCGGTGGCTACACCTTC
CASSQDPPTTGPSGGYTF
>.|TRBV29-1|.|TRBJ1-1
TGCAGCGCCCGAACATCCACTGAAGCTTTCTTT
CSARTSTEAFF
>.|TRBV9|.|TRBJ2-1
TGTGCCAGCAGCGTAGGGGTCTTACCTAATGAGCAGTTCTTC
CASSVGVLPNEQFF
>TRBD1|TRBV6-5|.|TRBJ2-2
TGTGCCGCTCGGGACAGGGGTGGAGCCGGGGAGCTGTTTTTT
CAARDRGGAGELFF
>TRBD2|TRBV29-1|few|TRBJ2-1
TGCAGCGTGGCAAAAACGGGACTAGCGGGAGAGCAGTTCTTC
CSVAKTGLAGEQFF
>.|TRBV18|few|TRBJ1-1
TGTGCCAGCTCACCCGGGAGCCCGTCAGGGAACACTGAAGCTTTCTTT
CASSPGSPSGNTEAFF
>.|TRBV6-5|few|TRBJ2-6
TGTGCCAGCAGTTACTCGATGGCAGGTGGGGCCAACGTCCTGACTTTC
CASSYSMAGGANVLTF
>.|TRBV6-4|.|TRBJ2-4
TGTGCCAGGTTTCGGGGACTCAAAAACATTCAGTACTTC
CARFRGLKNIQYF
>.|TRBV27|.|TRBJ2-7
TGTGCCAGCAGTCTGAGGGGTGCCTACGAGCAGTACTTC
CASSLRGAYEQYF
>.|TRBV6-6|.|TRBJ2-1
TGTGCCTGCTCCCGGAGCGGGCAGAACTACAATGAGCAGTTCTTC
CACSRSGQNYNEQFF
>.|TRBV7-2|few|TRBJ2-4
TGTGCCAGCAGCTTAGTGGTAGGGATAAACATTCAGTACTTC
CASSLVVGINIQYF
>.|TRBV28|.|TRBJ1-5
TGTGCCAGCAGTTTACGGACAGTGTATAGCAATCAGCCCCAGCATTTT
CASSLRTVYSNQPQHF
>.|TRBV5-4|.|TRBJ2-5
TGTGCCAGCAGCTTGGGAGGCCGGTACCAAGAGACCCAGTACTTC
CASSLGGRYQETQYF
>.|TRBV6-5|.|TRBJ2-5
TGTGCCAGCAGTTTTGCTAGGGGGGAGACCCAGTACTTC
CASSFARGETQYF
>TRBD1|TRBV19|.|TRBJ1-2
TGTGCCAGTAGTATAACAGGGGACTATGGCTACACCTTC
CASSITGDYGYTF
>TRBD2|TRBV7-6|few|TRBJ2-7
TGTGCCAGCAGCATGCGACTAGCGGGAGCTCGCGAGCAGTACTTC
CASSMRLAGAREQYF
>.|TRBV18|.|TRBJ2-1
TGTGCCAGCTCGCAGGGAGTCAAGACCTACAATGAGCAGTTCTTC
CASSQGVKTYNEQFF
>TRBD1|TRBV19|.|TRBJ1-5
TGTGCCAGTAGTACCCAGACAGGGAAGCGTCAGCCCCAGCATTTT
CASSTQTGKRQPQHF
>TRBD1|TRBV7-9|few|TRBJ1-4
TGTGCCAGCCGACCCCTGGGACAGAGGGATGAAAAACTGTTTTTT
CASRPLGQRDEKLFF
>TRBD2|TRBV2|few|TRBJ2-3
TGTGCCAGCAGTGCCCCTAGCGGGAGAATTTATACGCAGTATTTT
CASSAPSGRIYTQYF
>TRBD2|TRBV5-1|.|TRBJ2-3
TGCGCCAGCAGCTTGGCCGCTAGCGGGAGGGCCGGTAAAGATACGCAGTATTTT
CASSLAASGRAGKDTQYF
>TRBD1|TRBV4-3|.|TRBJ2-2
TGCGCCAGCAGCCACGGACAGGGGGCCGGGGAGCTGTTTTTT
CASSHGQGAGELFF
>.|TRBV7-8|few|TRBJ1-1
TGTGCCAGCAGCCCACAAGTCACTGAAGCTTTCTTT
CASSPQVTEAFF
>.|TRBV4-3|.|TRBJ1-3
TGCGCCAGCAGCCAAGAGCCCTCTACTTACATTGGAAACACCATATATTTT
CASSQEPSTYIGNTIYF
>TRBD2|TRBV10-2|.|TRBJ2-2
TGCGCCAGCAGCGATAGCGGGAGGGGGGAGCTGTTTTTT
CASSDSGRGELFF
>TRBD2|TRBV7-8|.|TRBJ2-2
TGTGCCAGCCAACGCCTAAGCGGGATGAGCACCGGGGAGCTGTTTTTT
CASQRLSGMSTGELFF
>.|TRBV19|.|TRBJ1-5
TGTGCCAGCTCAATATATGGAAAAGACAGCAATCAGCCCCAGCATTTT
CASSIYGKDSNQPQHF
>.|TRBV5-4|.|TRBJ2-1
TGTGCCAGCAGCTTGGACCGTGGAATAAAGCAGTTCTTC
CASSLDRGIKQFF
>.|TRBV15|few|TRBJ2-7
TGTGCCACCAGCAGAGATGGGCGGGTTTGGCAGTACTTC
CATSRDGRVWQYF
>.|TRBV7-9|.|TRBJ1-5
TGTGCCAACAGCCTCGGGACCCGGAGCAATCAGCCCCAGCATTTT
CANSLGTRSNQPQHF
>TRBD1|TRBV4-1|.|TRBJ2-1
TGCGCCAGCAGACCACAGGGGCCTAAATACAATGAGCAGTTCTTC
CASRPQGPKYNEQFF
>.|TRBV5-6|few|TRBJ2-3
TGTGCCAGCAGCTACCCCGGACGAACAGATACGCAGTATTTT
CASSYPGRTDTQYF
>.|TRBV4-2|few|TRBJ2-7
TGTGCCAGCAGCCAAGAGTTTTCCTATACCTACGAGCAGTACTTC
CASSQEFSYTYEQYF
>TRBD1|TRBV4-1|.|TRBJ2-1
TGCGCCAGCAGCCAGGGGGACAGGCACAATGAGCAGTTCTTC
CASSQGDRHNEQFF
>TRBD1|TRBV6-1|.|TRBJ2-7
TGTGCCAGCAGTGAACCGACAGGGCCCCCCTACGAGCAGTACTTC
CASSEPTGPPYEQYF
>.|TRBV7-2|few|TRBJ1-1
TGTGCCAGCAGCTTAGTTTACATGGGAGAAGGCACTGAAGCTTTCTTT
CASSLVYMGEGTEAFF
>.|TRBV6-5|.|TRBJ1-1
TGTGCCAGCAGCCGTGACACGGTGCGTACTGAAGCTTTCTTT
CASSRDTVRTEAFF
>.|TRBV15|.|TRBJ2-5
TGTGCCACCGCGAGTACAGGGTGGGGTACTCAAGAGACCCAGTACTTC
CATASTGWGTQETQYF
>.|TRBV4-1|.|TRBJ2-7
TGCGCCAGCAGCCAATCGCCATCGGGGCGAGGATACGAGCAGTACTTC
CASSQSPSGRGYEQYF
>.|TRBV7-2|.|TRBJ2-7
TGTGCCAGCAGCGTGGGTGGAGTGGGTTACGAGCAGTACTTC
CASSVGGVGYEQYF
>TRBD1|TRBV9|.|TRBJ2-7
TGTGCCAGCAGCGTAGGAGCAGGGGGCTTATCCTACGAACAGTACTTC
CASSVGAGGLSYEQYF
>.|TRBV19|few|TRBJ2-7
TGTGCCAGTAGTATCGGGGGTGGCTACGAGCAGTACTTC
CASSIGGGYEQYF
>.|TRBV7-2|few|TRBJ2-3
TGTGCCAGCAGCTTAAGGCAGGCTGGGCGGTCGGATACGCAGTATTTT
CASSLRQAGRSDTQYF
>.|TRBV29-1|few|TRBJ2-1
TGCAGCGGTCGGGCAGGGGGGTCCAATGAGCAGTTCTTC
CSGRAGGSNEQFF
>TRBD2|TRBV2|.|TRBJ2-7
TGTGCCAGCAGGGGAGGGAGTCACTACGAGCAGTACTTC
CASRGGSHYEQYF
>.|TRBV6-5|few|TRBJ2-7
TGTGCCAGCAGTCAGGACAGAGACTACGAGCAGTACTTC
CASSQDRDYEQYF
>.|TRBV28|.|TRBJ1-5
TGTGCCAGCAGTTTAACAGGGTTTGGCAATCAGCCCCAGCATTTT
CASSLTGFGNQPQHF
>.|TRBV19|few|TRBJ2-1
TGTGCCAGCAGCCGTGGGCTAGCAGTAAATGAGCAGTTCTTC
CASSRGLAVNEQFF
>TRBD1|TRBV27|.|TRBJ2-5
TGTGCCAGCAGTCAACGACAGGGGGAGACCCAGTACTTC
CASSQRQGETQYF
>TRBD2|TRBV7-9|.|TRBJ2-5
TGTGCCAGCAGCTTAGTACGAGTAGCGGGAGTTAGTGAGGAGACCCAGTACTTC
CASSLVRVAGVSEETQYF
>.|TRBV19|few|TRBJ2-2
TGTGCCAGTAGTATTCTTGATTACAACACCGGGGAGCTGTTTTTT
CASSILDYNTGELFF
>.|TRBV10-3|few|TRBJ1-5
TGTGCCATCAGTGCCGGGATTAATCAGCCCCAGCATTTT
CAISAGINQPQHF